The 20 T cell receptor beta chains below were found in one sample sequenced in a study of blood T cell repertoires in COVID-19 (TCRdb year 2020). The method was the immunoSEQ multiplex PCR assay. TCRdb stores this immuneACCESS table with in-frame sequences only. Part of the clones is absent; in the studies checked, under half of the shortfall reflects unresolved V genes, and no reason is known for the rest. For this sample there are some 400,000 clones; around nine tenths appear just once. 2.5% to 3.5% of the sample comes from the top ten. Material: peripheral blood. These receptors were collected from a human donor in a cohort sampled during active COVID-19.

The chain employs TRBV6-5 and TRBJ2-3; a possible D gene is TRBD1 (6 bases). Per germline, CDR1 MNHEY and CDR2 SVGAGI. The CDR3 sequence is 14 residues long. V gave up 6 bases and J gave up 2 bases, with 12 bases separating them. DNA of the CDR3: TGTGCCAGCAGCATGGACAGACTCACAGATACGCAGTATTTT. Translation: CASSMDRLTDTQYF.

For the CDR3, the DNA is TGTGCCAGCAGACAACCATGGACAGGGATCATGAACACTGAAGCTTTCTTT. Translating gives CASRQPWTGIMNTEAFF. This chain links TRBV28 with TRBJ1-1; 8 nucleotides match TRBD1. Losses at the gene ends were 6 bases for V and 0 bases for J; bases not matched to a gene: 12. The CDR3 loop spans 17 amino acids. Per the germline V gene, CDR1 is MDHEN and CDR2 is SYDVKM.

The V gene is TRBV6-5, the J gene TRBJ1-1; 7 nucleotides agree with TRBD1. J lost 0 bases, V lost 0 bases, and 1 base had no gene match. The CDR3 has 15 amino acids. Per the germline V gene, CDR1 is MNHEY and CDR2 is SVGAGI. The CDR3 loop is CASSYSTGMNTEAFF. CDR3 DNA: TGTGCCAGCAGTTACTCGACAGGGATGAACACTGAAGCTTTCTTT.

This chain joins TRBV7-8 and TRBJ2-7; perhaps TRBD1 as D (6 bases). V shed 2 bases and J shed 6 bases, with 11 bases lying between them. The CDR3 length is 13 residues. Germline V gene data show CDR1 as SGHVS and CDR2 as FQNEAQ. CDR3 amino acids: CASSLSEQGEQYF. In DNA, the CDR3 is TGTGCCAGCAGCTTAAGTGAACAGGGCGAGCAGTACTTC. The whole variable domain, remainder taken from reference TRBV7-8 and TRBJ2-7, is GAGVSQSPRYKVAKRGQDVALRCDPISGHVSLFWYQQALGQGPEFLTYFQNEAQLDKSGLPSDRFFAERPEGSVSTLKIQRTQQEDSAVYLCASSLSEQGEQYFGPGTRLTVT.

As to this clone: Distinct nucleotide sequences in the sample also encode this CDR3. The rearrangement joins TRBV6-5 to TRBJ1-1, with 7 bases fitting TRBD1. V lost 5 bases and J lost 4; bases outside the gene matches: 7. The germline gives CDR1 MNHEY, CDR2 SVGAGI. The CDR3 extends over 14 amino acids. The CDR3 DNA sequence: TGTGCCAGCAGTCCTACAGGGGTTGGCACTGAAGCTTTCTTT. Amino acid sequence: CASSPTGVGTEAFF.

CDR3 DNA sequence: TGTGCCAGCAGTTCCCCGGGGGGCGCAGGGTTTGGCTACACCTTC. Translated: CASSSPGGAGFGYTF. The gene calls are TRBV28 and TRBJ1-2; a weak D match, TRBD1 (6 bases). Germline V gene lookup returns CDR1 MDHEN and CDR2 SYDVKM. The CDR3 loop spans 15 amino acids. The V gene lost 4 bases and the J gene lost 7 bases, with 19 bases spanning the gap.

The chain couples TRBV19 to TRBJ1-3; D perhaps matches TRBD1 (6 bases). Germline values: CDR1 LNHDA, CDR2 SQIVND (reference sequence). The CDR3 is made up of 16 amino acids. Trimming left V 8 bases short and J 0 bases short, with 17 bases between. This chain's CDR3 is CASPTGGRGSGNTIYF. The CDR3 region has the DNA TGTGCCAGTCCTACCGGAGGCAGGGGCTCTGGAAACACCATATATTTT.

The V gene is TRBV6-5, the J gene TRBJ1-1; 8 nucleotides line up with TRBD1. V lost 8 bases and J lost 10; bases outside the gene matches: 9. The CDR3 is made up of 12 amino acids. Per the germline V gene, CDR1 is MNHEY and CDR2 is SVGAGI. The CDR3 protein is CASHDRGSRAFF. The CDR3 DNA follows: TGTGCCAGCCATGACAGGGGCTCTCGAGCTTTCTTT.

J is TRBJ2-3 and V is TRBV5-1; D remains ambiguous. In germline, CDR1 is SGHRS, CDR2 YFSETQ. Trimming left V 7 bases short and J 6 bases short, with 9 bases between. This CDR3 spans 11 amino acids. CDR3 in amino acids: CASYLGDTQYF. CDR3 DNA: TGCGCCAGCTACCTCGGGGATACGCAGTATTTT.

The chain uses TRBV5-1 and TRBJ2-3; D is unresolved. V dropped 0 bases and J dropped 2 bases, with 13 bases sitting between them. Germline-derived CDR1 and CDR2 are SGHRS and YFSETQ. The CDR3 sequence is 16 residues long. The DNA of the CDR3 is TGCGCCAGCAGCTTGGCCTCCAACAGTTACACAGATACGCAGTATTTT. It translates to CASSLASNSYTDTQYF. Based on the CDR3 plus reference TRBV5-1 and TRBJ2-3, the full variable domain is KAGVTQTPRYLIKTRGQQVTLSCSPISGHRSVSWYQQTPGQGLQFLFEYFSETQRNKGNFPGRFSGRQFSNSRSEMNVSTLELGDSALYLCASSLASNSYTDTQYFGPGTRLTVL.

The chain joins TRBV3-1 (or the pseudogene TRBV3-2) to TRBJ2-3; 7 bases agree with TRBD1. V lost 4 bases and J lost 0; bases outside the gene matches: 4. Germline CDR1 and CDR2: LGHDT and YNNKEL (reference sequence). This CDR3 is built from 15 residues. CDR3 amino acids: CASSLGRGSTDTQYF. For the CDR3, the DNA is TGTGCCAGCAGCCTCGGCAGGGGGAGCACAGATACGCAGTATTTT.

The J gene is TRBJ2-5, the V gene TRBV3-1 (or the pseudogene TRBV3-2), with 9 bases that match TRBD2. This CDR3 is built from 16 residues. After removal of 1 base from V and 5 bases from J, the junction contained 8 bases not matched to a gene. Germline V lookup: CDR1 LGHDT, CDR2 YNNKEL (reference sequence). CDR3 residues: CASSQVAGGPFETQYF. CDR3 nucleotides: TGTGCCAGCAGCCAAGTTGCGGGAGGGCCTTTTGAGACCCAGTACTTC.

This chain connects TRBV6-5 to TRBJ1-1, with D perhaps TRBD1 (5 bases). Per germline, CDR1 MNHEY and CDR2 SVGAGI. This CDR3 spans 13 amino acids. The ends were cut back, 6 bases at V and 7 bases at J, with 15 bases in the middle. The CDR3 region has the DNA TGTGCCAGCAGACGTGTCGACAGTGGTGAAGCTTTCTTT. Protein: CASRRVDSGEAFF.

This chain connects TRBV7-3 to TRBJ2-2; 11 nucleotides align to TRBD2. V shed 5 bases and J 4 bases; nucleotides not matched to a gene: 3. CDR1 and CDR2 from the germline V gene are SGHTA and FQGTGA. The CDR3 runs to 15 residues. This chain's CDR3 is CASSTSGSGTGELFF. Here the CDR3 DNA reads TGTGCCAGCAGCACTAGCGGGAGCGGCACCGGGGAGCTGTTTTTT.

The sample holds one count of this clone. CDR3 bases: TGTGCCAGTAGTAAATACGGGACAAACTATGGCTACACCTTC. This encodes CASSKYGTNYGYTF. The chain joins TRBV19 to TRBJ1-2; possibly TRBD1 for D (6 bases). Between the trimmed V and J ends, which lost 4 bases and 2 bases, there was a span of 11 bases. This CDR3 is 14 amino acids long. Germline V CDR1 and CDR2: LNHDA, SQIVND (reference sequence).

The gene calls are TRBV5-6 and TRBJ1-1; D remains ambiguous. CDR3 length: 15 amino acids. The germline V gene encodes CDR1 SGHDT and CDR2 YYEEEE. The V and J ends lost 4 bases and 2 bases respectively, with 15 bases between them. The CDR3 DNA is TGTGCCAGCAGCCCCACTGAGAGGGCTAACACTGAAGCTTTCTTT. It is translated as CASSPTERANTEAFF.

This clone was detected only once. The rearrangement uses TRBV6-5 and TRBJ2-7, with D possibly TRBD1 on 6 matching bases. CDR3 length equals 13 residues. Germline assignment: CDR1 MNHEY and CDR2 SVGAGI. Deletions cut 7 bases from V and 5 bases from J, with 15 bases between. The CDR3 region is CASTKPGTNEQYF. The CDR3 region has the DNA TGTGCCAGCACCAAACCCGGGACAAACGAGCAGTACTTC.

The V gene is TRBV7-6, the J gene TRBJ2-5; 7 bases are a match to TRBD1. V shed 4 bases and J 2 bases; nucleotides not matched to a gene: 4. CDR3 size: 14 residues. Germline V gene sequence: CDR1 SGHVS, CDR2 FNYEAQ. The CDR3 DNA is TGTGCCAGCAGCTCTTGGACAGGACAAGAGACCCAGTACTTC. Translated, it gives CASSSWTGQETQYF.

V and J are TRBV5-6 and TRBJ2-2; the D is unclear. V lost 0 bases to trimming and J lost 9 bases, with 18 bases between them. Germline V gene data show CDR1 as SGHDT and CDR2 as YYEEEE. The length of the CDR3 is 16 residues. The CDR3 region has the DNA TGTGCCAGCAGCTTGGCCCTTACTCTCCATTTGAGGGAGCTGTTTTTT. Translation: CASSLALTLHLRELFF. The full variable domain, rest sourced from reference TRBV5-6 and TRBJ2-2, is DAGVTQSPTHLIKTRGQQVTLRCSPKSGHDTVSWYQQALGQGPQFIFQYYEEEERQRGNFPDRFSGHQFPNYSSELNVNALLLGDSALYLCASSLALTLHLRELFFGEGSRLTVL.

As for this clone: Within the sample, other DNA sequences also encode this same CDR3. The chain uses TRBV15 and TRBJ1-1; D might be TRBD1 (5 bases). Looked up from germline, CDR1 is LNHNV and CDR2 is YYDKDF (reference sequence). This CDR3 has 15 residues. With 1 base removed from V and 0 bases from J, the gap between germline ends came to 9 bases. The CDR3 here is CATSRGRVLNTEAFF. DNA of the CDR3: TGTGCCACCAGCAGAGGCAGGGTCCTGAACACTGAAGCTTTCTTT.